A single TCR beta chain is shown here with its context. The repertoire was sequenced with immunoSEQ multiplex PCR; TCRdb's copy has only in-frame clones and lacks some. The table records nearly 55,000 clones, about 86% of them present only once. These data belong to a study of blood T cell repertoires in COVID-19. The length of the CDR3 is 16 residues. V was pared by 2 bases and J by 1 base, with 2 bases of the junction left unmatched. Germline V gene lookup returns CDR1 SGHTA and CDR2 FQGNSA. The TCR sequence derives from a man in his 70s with active COVID-19. Sequenced material: peripheral blood. V is TRBV7-2 and J is TRBJ2-1; TRBD2 matches 10 bases. The CDR3 protein is CASSLSAGGSYNEQFF. The CDR3 nucleotides are TGTGCCAGCAGCTTATCAGCGGGGGGGTCCTACAATGAGCAGTTCTTC.